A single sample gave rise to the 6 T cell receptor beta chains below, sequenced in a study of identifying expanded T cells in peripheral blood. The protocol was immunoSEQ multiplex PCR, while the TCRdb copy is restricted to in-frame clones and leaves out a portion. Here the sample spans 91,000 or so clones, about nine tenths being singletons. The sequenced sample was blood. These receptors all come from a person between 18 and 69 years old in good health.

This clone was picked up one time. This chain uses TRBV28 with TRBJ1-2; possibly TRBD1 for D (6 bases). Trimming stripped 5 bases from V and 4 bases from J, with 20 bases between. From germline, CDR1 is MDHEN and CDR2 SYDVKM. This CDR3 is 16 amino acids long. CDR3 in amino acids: CASSPTLRGGSYGYTF. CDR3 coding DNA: TGTGCCAGCAGTCCTACCCTCAGGGGAGGTAGCTATGGCTACACCTTC.

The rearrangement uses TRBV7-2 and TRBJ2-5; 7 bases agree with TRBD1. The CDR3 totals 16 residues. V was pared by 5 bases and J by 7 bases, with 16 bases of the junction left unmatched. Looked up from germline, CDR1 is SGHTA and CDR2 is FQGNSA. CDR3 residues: CASSLLTGATVGTQYF. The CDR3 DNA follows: TGTGCCAGCAGCCTACTAACAGGGGCAACGGTGGGGACCCAGTACTTC.

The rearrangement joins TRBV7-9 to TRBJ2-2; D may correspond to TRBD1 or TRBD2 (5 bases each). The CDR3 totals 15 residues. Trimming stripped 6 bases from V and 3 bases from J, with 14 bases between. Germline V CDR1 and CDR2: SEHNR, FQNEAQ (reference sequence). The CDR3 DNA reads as TGTGCCAGCAGACCCTCGGGACGGGACACCGGGGAGCTGTTTTTT. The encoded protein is CASRPSGRDTGELFF. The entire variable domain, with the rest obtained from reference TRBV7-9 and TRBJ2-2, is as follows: DTGVSQNPRHKITKRGQNVTFRCDPISEHNRLYWYRQTLGQGPEFLTYFQNEAQLEKSRLLSDRFSAERPKGSFSTLEIQRTEQGDSAMYLCASRPSGRDTGELFFGEGSRLTVL.

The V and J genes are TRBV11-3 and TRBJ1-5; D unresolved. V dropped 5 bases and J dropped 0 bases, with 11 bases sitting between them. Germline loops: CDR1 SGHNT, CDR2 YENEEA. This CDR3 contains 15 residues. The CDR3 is CASSERPYSNQPQHF. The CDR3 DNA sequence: TGTGCCAGCAGCGAGAGACCGTATAGCAATCAGCCCCAGCATTTT.

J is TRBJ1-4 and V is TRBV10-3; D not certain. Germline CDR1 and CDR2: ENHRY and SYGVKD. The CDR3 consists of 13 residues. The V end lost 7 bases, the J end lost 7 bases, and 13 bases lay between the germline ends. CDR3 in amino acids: CAITPREAEKLFF. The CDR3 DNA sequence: TGTGCCATCACCCCCCGTGAGGCTGAAAAACTGTTTTTT.

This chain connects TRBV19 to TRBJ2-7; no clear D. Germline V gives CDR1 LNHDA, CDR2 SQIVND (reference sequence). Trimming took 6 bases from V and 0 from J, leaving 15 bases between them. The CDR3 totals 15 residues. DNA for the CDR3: TGTGCCAGTAGAGTTGGGTGGGATAGCTCCTACGAGCAGTACTTC. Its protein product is CASRVGWDSSYEQYF.